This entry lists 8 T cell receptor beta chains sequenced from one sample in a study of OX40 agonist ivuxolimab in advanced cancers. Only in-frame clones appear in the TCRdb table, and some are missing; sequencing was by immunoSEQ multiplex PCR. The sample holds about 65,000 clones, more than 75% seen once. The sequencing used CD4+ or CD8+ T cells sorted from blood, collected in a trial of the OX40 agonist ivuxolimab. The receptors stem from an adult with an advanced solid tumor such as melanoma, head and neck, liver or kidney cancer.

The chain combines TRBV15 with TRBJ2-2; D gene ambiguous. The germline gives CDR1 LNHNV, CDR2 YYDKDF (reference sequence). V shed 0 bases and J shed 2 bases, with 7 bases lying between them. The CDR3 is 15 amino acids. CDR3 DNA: TGTGCCACCAGCAGAGAGGTGGTAAACACCGGGGAGCTGTTTTTT. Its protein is CATSREVVNTGELFF.

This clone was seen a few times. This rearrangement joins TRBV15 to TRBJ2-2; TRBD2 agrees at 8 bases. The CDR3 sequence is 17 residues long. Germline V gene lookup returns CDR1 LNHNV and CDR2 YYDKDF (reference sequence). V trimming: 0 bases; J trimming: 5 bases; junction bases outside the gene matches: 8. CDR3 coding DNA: TGTGCCACCAGCAGAGATCGGAACGGGGGGGCGACCGGGGAGCTGTTTTTT. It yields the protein CATSRDRNGGATGELFF.

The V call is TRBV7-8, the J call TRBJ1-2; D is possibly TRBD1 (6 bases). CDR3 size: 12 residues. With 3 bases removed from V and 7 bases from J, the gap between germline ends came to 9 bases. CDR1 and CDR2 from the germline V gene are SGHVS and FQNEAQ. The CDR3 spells CASSLEGGGYTF. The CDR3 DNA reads TGTGCCAGCAGCTTGGAGGGGGGTGGCTACACCTTC.

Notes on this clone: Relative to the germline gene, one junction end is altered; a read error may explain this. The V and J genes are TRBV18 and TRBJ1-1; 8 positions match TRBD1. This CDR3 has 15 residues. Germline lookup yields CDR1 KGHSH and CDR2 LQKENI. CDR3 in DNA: TGTGCCAGCTCAGCACCCGGACAGGGCTCCTCTGAAGCTTTCTTT. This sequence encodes CASSAPGQGSSEAFF. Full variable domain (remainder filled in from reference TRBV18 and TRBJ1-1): NAGVMQNPRHLVRRRGQEARLRCSPMKGHSHVYWYRQLPEEGLKFMVYLQKENIIDESGMPKERFSAEFPKEGPSILRIQQVVRGDSAAYFCASSAPGQGSSEAFFGQGTRLTVV.

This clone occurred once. The CDR3 region is CASSPGGSRENIQYF. CDR3 DNA sequence: TGTGCCAGCAGCCCTGGGGGGTCCAGGGAAAACATTCAGTACTTC. V usage is TRBV4-2 and J usage is TRBJ2-4; possible D gene TRBD2, 6 bases. The length of the CDR3 is 15 residues. With 4 bases removed from V and 5 bases from J, the gap between germline ends came to 15 bases. CDR1 LGHNA and CDR2 YNFKEQ come from the germline V gene.

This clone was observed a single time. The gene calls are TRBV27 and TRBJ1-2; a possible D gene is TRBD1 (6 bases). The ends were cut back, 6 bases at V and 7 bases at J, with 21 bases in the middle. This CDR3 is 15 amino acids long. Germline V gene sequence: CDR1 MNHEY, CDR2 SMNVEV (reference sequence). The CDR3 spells CASSPDRGVRGGYTF. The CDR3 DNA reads TGTGCCAGCAGCCCGGACAGAGGTGTTCGTGGTGGCTACACCTTC.

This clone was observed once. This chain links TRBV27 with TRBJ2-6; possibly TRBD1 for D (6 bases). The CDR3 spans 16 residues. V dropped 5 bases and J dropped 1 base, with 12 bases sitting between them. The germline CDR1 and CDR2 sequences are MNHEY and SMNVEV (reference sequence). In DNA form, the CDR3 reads TGTGCCAGCAGTCCGCCCAGGGGTTCTGGGGCCAACGTCCTGACTTTC. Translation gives CASSPPRGSGANVLTF.

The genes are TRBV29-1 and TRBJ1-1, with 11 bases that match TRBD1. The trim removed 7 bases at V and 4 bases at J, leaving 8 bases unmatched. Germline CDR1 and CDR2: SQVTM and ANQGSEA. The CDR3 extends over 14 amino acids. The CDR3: CSESGQGAVTEAFF. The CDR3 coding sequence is TGCAGCGAGAGCGGACAGGGGGCGGTCACTGAAGCTTTCTTT.